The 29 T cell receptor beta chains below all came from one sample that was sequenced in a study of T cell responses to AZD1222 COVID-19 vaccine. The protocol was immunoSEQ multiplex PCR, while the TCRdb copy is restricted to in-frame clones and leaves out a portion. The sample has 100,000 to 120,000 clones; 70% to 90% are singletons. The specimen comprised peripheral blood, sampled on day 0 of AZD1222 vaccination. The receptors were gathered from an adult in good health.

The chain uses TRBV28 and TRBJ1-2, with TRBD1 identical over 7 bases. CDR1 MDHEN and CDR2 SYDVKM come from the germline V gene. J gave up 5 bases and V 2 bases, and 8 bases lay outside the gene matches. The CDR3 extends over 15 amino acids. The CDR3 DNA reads TGTGCCAGCAGTTTAGGAGGGACAGCCTTTTATGGCTACACCTTC. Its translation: CASSLGGTAFYGYTF.

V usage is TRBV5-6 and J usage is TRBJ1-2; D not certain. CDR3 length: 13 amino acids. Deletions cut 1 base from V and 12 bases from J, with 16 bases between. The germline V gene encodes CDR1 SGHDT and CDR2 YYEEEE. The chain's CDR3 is CASSLLGLSHDTF. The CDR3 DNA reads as TGTGCCAGCAGCTTGCTAGGTCTCTCCCACGACACCTTC.

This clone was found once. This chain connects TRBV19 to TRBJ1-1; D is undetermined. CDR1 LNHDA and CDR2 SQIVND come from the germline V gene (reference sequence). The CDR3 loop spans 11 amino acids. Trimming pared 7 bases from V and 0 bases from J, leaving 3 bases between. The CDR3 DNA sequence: TGTGCCAGTATGTTGAACACTGAAGCTTTCTTT. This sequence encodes CASMLNTEAFF.

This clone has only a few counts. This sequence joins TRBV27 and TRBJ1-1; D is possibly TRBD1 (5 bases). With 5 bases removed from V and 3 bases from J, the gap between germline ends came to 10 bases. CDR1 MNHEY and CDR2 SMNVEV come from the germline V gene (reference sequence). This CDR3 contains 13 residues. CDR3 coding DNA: TGTGCCAGCAGTCATCAGGGAGACACTGAAGCTTTCTTT. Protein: CASSHQGDTEAFF.

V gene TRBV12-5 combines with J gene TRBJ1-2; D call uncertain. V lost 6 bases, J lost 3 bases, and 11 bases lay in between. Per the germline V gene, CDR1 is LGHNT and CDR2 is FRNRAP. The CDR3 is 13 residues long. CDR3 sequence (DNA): TGTGCTAGTGGCTCCAATTTGGACTATGGCTACACCTTC. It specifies CASGSNLDYGYTF. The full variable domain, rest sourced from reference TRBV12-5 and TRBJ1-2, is DARVTQTPRHKVTEMGQEVTMRCQPILGHNTVFWYRQTMMQGLELLAYFRNRAPLDDSGMPKDRFSAEMPDATLATLKIQPSEPRDSAVYFCASGSNLDYGYTFGSGTRLTVV.

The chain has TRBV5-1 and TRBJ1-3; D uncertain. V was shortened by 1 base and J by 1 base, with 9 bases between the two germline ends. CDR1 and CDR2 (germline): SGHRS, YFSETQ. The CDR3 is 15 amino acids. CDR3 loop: CASSLLGVSGNTIYF. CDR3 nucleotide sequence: TGCGCCAGCAGCTTGTTGGGCGTATCTGGAAACACCATATATTTT.

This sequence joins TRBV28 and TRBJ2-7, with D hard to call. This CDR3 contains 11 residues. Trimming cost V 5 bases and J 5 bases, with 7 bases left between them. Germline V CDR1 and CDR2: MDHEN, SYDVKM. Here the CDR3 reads CASSLENEQYF. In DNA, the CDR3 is TGTGCCAGCAGTCTAGAAAACGAGCAGTACTTC.

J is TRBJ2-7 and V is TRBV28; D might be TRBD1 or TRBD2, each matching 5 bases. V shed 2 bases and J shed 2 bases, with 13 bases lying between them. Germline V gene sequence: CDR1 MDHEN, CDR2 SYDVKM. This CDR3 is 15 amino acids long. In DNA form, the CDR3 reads TGTGCCAGCAGTTTAGAGGGGCCCTGGGCCTACGAGCAGTACTTC. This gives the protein CASSLEGPWAYEQYF. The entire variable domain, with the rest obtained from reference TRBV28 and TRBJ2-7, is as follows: DVKVTQSSRYLVKRTGEKVFLECVQDMDHENMFWYRQDPGLGLRLIYFSYDVKMKEKGDIPEGYSVSREKKERFSLILESASTNQTSMYLCASSLEGPWAYEQYFGPGTRLTVT.

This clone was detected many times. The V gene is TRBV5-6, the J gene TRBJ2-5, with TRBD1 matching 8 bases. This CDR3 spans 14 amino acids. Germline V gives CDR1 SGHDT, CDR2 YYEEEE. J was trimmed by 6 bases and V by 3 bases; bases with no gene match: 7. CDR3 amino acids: CASSWGQASKTQYF. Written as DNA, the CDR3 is TGTGCCAGCAGCTGGGGACAGGCCTCCAAGACCCAGTACTTC.

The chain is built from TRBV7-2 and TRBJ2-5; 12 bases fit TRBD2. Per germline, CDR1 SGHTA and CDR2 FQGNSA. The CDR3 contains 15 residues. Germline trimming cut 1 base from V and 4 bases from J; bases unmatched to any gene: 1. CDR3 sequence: CASSLGTSGVETQYF. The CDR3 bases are TGTGCCAGCAGCTTAGGGACTAGCGGGGTAGAGACCCAGTACTTC.

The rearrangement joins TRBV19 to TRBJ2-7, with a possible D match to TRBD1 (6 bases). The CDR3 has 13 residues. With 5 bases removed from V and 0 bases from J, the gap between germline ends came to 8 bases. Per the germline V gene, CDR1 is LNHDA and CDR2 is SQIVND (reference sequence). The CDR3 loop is CASSEDSSYEQYF. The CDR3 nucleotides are TGTGCCAGTAGTGAGGACAGCTCCTACGAGCAGTACTTC. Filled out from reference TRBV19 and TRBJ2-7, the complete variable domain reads DGGITQSPKYLFRKEGQNVTLSCEQNLNHDAMYWYRQDPGQGLRLIYYSQIVNDFQKGDIAEGYSVSREKKESFPLTVTSAQKNPTAFYLCASSEDSSYEQYFGPGTRLTVT.

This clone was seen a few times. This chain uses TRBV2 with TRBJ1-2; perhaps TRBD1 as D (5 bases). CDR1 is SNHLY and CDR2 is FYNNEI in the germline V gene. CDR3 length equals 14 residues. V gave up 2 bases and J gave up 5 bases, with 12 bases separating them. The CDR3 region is CASSELVQGYGYTF. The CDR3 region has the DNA TGTGCCAGCAGTGAACTTGTTCAGGGTTATGGCTACACCTTC.

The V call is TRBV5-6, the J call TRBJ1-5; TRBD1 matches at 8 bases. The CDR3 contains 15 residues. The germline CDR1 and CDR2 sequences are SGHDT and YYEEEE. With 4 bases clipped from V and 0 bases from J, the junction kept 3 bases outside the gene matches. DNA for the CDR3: TGTGCCAGCAGCCTCACAGGGGGTAGCAATCAGCCCCAGCATTTT. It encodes CASSLTGGSNQPQHF.

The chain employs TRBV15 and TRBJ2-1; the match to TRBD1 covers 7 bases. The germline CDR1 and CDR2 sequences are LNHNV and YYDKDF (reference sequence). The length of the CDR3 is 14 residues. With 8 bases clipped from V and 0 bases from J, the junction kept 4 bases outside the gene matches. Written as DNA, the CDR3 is TGTGCCACCGAGCAGGGGGTCTCCTACAATGAGCAGTTCTTC. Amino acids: CATEQGVSYNEQFF. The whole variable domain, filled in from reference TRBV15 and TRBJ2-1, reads DAMVIQNPRYQVTQFGKPVTLSCSQTLNHNVMYWYQQKSSQAPKLLFHYYDKDFNNEADTPDNFQSRRPNTSFCFLDIRSPGLGDTAMYLCATEQGVSYNEQFFGPGTRLTVL.

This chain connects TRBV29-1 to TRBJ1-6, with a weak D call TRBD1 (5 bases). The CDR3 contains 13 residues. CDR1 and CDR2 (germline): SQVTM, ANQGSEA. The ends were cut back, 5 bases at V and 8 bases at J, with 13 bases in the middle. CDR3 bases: TGCAGCGTTCGGGACCGTACCGATTCACCCCTCCACTTT. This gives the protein CSVRDRTDSPLHF.

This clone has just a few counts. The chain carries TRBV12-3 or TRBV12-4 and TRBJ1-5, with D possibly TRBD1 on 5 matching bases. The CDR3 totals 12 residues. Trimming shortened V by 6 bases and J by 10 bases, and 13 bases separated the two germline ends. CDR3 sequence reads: CASRTAGNPQHF. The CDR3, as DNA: TGTGCCAGCAGGACCGCAGGGAATCCCCAGCATTTT.

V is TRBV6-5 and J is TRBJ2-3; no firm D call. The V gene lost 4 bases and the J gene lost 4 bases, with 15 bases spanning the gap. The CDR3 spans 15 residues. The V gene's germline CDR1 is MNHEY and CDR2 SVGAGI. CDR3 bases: TGTGCCAGCAGTTTGGGGTGGTCATTGTCAGATACGCAGTATTTT. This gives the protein CASSLGWSLSDTQYF.

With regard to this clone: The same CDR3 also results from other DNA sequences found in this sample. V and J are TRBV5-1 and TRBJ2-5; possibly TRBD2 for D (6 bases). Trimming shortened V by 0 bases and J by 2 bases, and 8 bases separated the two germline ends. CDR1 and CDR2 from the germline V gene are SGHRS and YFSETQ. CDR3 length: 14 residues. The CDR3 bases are TGCGCCAGCAGCTTGGTGGGGGGACAAGAGACCCAGTACTTC. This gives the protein CASSLVGGQETQYF.

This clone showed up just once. The chain's CDR3 is CASSFRRQQETQYF. CDR3 DNA: TGTGCCAGCAGCTTTAGGCGGCAGCAAGAGACCCAGTACTTC. The chain links TRBV7-9 to TRBJ2-5; D gene unclear. V was shortened by 3 bases and J by 2 bases, with 10 bases between the two germline ends. The CDR3 length is 14 residues. CDR1 and CDR2 from the germline V gene are SEHNR and FQNEAQ (reference sequence).

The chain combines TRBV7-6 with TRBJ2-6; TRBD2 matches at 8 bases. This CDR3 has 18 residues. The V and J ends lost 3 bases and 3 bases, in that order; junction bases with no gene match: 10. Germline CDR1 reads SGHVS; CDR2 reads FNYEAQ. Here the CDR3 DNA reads TGTGCCAGCAGCTTGTTCCCGACCGGGAGGGGTGGGGCCAACGTCCTGACTTTC. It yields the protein CASSLFPTGRGGANVLTF.

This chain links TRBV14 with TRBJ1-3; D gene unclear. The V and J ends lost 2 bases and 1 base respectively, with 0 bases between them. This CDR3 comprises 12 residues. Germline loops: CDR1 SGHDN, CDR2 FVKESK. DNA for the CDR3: TGTGCCAGCAGCCAATCTGGAAACACCATATATTTT. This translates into CASSQSGNTIYF.

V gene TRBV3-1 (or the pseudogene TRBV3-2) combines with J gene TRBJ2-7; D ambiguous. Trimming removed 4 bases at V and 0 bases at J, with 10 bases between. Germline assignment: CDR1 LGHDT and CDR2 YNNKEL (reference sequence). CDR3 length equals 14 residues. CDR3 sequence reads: CASSRDRNSYEQYF. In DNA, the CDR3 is TGTGCCAGCAGCCGGGATCGAAACTCCTACGAGCAGTACTTC.

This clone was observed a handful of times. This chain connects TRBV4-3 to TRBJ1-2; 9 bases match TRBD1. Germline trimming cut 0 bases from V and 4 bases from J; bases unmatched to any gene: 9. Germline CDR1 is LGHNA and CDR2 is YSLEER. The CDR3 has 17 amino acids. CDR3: CASSQEVFGQGSYGYTF. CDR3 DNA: TGCGCCAGCAGCCAAGAAGTCTTTGGACAGGGGTCCTATGGCTACACCTTC.

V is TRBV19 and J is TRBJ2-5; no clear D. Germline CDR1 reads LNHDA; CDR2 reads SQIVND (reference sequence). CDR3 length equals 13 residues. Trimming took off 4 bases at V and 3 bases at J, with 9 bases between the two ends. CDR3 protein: CASSRGFEETQYF. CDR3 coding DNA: TGTGCCAGTAGTAGGGGATTTGAAGAGACCCAGTACTTC.

The CDR3, as DNA: TGTGCCTGGAGGGTCCTCTCTGGAAACACCATATATTTT. Translating it yields CAWRVLSGNTIYF. The V and J genes are TRBV30 and TRBJ1-3, with D unresolved. Looked up from germline, CDR1 is GTSNPN and CDR2 is SVGIG (reference sequence). CDR3 length: 13 residues. V gave up 3 bases and J gave up 0 bases, with 6 bases separating them.

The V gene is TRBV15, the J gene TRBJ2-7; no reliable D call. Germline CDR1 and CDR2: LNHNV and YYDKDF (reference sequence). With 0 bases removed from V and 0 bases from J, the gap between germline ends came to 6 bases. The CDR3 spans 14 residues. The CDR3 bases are TGTGCCACCAGCAGAGAGCGCATCTCCTACGAGCAGTACTTC. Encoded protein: CATSRERISYEQYF.

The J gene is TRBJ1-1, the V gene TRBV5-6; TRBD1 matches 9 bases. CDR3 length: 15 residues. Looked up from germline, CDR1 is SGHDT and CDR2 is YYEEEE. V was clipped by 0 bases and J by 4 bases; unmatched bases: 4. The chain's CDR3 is CASSLALTGGTEAFF. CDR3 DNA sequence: TGTGCCAGCAGCTTGGCGCTGACAGGGGGCACTGAAGCTTTCTTT.

The CDR3 DNA is TGTGCCAGCAGCTCCCGACAGGCCATGGGGGGTTCACCCCTCCACTTT. Protein sequence: CASSSRQAMGGSPLHF. V is TRBV9 and J is TRBJ1-6; perhaps TRBD1 as D (6 bases). This CDR3 is built from 16 residues. Per germline, CDR1 SGDLS and CDR2 YYNGEE. V was shortened by 4 bases and J by 9 bases, with 20 bases between the two germline ends.

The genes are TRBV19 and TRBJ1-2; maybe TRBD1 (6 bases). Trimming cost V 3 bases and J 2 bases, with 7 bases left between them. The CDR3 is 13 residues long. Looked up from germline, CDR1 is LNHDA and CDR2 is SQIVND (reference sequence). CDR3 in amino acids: CASSMDRNYGYTF. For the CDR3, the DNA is TGTGCCAGTAGTATGGACAGAAACTATGGCTACACCTTC.